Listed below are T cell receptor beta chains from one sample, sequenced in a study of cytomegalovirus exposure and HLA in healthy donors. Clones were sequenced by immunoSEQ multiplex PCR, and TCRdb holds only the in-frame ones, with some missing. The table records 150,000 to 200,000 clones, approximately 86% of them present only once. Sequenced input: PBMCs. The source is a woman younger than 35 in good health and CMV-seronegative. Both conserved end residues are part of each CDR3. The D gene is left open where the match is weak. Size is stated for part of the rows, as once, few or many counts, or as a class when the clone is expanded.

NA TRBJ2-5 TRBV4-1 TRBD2 TGCGCCAGCAGCCAAGACGGCGGGGGGGGAGAGACCCAGTACTTC CASSQDGGGGETQYF
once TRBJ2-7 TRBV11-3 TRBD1 TGTGCCAGCAGCTTAAGACAGGGTCAGTCATACGAGCAGTACTTC CASSLRQGQSYEQYF
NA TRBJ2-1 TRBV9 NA TGTGCCAGCAGCGTAGTCGGCGCGGGGACCTACAATGAGCAGTTCTTC CASSVVGAGTYNEQFF
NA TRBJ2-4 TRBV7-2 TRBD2 TGTGCCAGCAGCCCTTCTGGCGCTAGCGGCACCGGAGGTCTGTACTTC CASSPSGASGTGGLYF
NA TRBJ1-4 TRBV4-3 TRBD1 TGCGCCAGCAGCCACAATTATAGGGGGCGCGGAGAGGGTGAAAAACTGTTTTTT CASSHNYRGRGEGEKLFF
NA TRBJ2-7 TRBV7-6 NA TGTGCCAGCAGCTTCCTTACCCCCCGGGACGGGAGCTCCTACGAGCAGTACTTC CASSFLTPRDGSSYEQYF
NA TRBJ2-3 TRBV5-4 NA TGTGCCAGCAGCTTAGCCCGGACAGCCACAGATACGCAGTATTTT CASSLARTATDTQYF
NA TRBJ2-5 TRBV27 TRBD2 TGTGCCACCCTCTCCCTAGCGGAGAGACAGACCCAGTACTTC CATLSLAERQTQYF
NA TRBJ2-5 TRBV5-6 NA TGTGCCAGCAGCAATCCTAAAACGATTTTACAAGAGACCCAGTACTTC CASSNPKTILQETQYF
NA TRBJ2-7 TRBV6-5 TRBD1 TGTGCCAGCAGTCGAGACAGGGCCTACGAGCAGTACTTC CASSRDRAYEQYF
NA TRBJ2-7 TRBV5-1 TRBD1 TGCGCCAGCAGCGTAGCCGGGACAGGGGACTACGAGCAGTACTTC CASSVAGTGDYEQYF
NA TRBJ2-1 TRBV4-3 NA TGCGCCAGCAGCCAAGAAAATGAGGAAAACAATGAGCAGTTCTTC CASSQENEENNEQFF
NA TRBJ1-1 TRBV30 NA TGTGCCTCCCGGGGGGACACTGAAGCTTTCTTT CASRGDTEAFF
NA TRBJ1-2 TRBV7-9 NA TGTGCCAGCAGGCTGCAGGGAGGGGGCTACACCTTC CASRLQGGGYTF
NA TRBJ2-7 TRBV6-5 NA TGTGCCAGCAGTTATGCGGCAGGGGCCTACGAGCAGTACTTC CASSYAAGAYEQYF
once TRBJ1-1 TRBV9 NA TGTGCCAGCAGCGCCCAGCTGGACTGGGACACTGAAGCTTTCTTT CASSAQLDWDTEAFF
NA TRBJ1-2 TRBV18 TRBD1 TGTGCCAGCTCTCAACCGGGACAGGGGACGTATGGCTACACCTTC CASSQPGQGTYGYTF
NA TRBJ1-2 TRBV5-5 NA TGTGCCAGCAGCCGGGGAGGGACCTCCCTTTCTGATGGCTACACCTTC CASSRGGTSLSDGYTF
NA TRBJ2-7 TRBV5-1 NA TGCGCCAGCAGCTTGGGAGGGCGGGAGCAGTACTTC CASSLGGREQYF
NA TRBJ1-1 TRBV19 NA TGTGCCAGTAGTACCCAGGGCTACACTGAAGCTTTCTTT CASSTQGYTEAFF
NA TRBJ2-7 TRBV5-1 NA TGCGCCAGCAGCTTGGTGCTGGGGAGCTCCTACGAGCAGTACTTC CASSLVLGSSYEQYF
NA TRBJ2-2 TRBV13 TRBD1 TGTGCCAGCAGCGCCGGGACAGCGAACACCGGGGAGCTGTTTTTT CASSAGTANTGELFF
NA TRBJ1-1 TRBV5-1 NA TGCGCCAGCAGTTTATTATTGACAGAGAACACTGAAGCTTTCTTT CASSLLLTENTEAFF
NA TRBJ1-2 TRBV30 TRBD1 TGTGCCTGGAACTGGGGGGGACAGGGGAGAAATGGCTACACCTTC CAWNWGGQGRNGYTF
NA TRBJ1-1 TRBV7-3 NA TGTGCCAGCAGCCGGGGACACCCCACTGAAGCTTTCTTT CASSRGHPTEAFF
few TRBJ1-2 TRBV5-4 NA TGTGCCAGCAGCTTCCCAGATTATGGCTACACCTTC CASSFPDYGYTF
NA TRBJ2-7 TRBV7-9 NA TGTGCCAGCAGCTTAGAGCTCGGCGAGCAGTACTTC CASSLELGEQYF
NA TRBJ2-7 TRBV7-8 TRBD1 TGTGCCAGCACCGGGACAGGGGAGAGGGGCGAGCAGTACTTC CASTGTGERGEQYF
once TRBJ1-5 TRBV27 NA TGTGCCAGCAGTTTAAGAGGGTTTAGCAATCAGCCCCAGCATTTT CASSLRGFSNQPQHF
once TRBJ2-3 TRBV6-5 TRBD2 TGTGCCAGCAGTTTACTAGCGGCCTACACAGATACGCAGTATTTT CASSLLAAYTDTQYF
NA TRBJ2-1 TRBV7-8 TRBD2 TGTGCCAGCAGCTTAGCGATGACTAGCGGGAAGTCCTACAATGAGCAGTTCTTC CASSLAMTSGKSYNEQFF
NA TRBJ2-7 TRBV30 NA TGTGCCTGGAGCTCCATAGGACAAGTCGAGCAGTACTTC CAWSSIGQVEQYF
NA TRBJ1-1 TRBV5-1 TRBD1 TGCGCCAGCAGCTTGGAGGGGACAGGGTATTGGAACACTGAAGCTTTCTTT CASSLEGTGYWNTEAFF
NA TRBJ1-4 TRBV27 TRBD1 TGTGCCAGCAGCCTCAGGGGGACTAATGAAAAACTGTTTTTT CASSLRGTNEKLFF
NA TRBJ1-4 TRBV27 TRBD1 TGTGCCAGCAGTTTAACCGGGACAGGGCTAGAAAAACTGTTTTTT CASSLTGTGLEKLFF
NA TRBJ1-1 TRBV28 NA TGTGCCGCCATCGGGGTGGGGACAAATAACACTGAAGCTTTCTTT CAAIGVGTNNTEAFF
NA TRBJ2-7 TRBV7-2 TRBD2 TGTGCCAGCAGCCGGACTAGCGGGAGTCCCACCTACGAGCAGTACTTC CASSRTSGSPTYEQYF
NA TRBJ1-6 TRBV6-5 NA TGTGCCAGCAGTTATGGGAGCTCCTATAATTCACCCCTCCACTTT CASSYGSSYNSPLHF
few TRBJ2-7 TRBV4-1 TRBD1 TGCGCCAGCAGCCAAGCCGACAGGGTAGGCGAGCAGTACTTC CASSQADRVGEQYF
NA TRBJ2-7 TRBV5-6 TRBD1 TGTGCCAGCAGGGTTAAGGGACAGGGGGACTACGAGCAGTACTTC CASRVKGQGDYEQYF
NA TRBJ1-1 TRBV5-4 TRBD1 TGTGCCAGCAGCCTACGACAGGGAGACACTGAAGCTTTCTTT CASSLRQGDTEAFF
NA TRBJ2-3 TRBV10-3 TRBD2 TGTGCCATCAGTCATGGCGAACTCGGGACTAGCGCCCTGCTGGGCTATTTT CAISHGELGTSALLGYF
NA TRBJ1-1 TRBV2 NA TGTGCCAGCAGCGCCCTGGAGGGACCCTCCACTGAAGCTTTCTTT CASSALEGPSTEAFF
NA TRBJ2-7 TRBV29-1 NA TGCAGCGTTGTCGCTCCGGCCTACGAGCAGTACTTC CSVVAPAYEQYF
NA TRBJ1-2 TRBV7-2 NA TGTGCCAGCAGCTTGGTGGGGGGAGCTGATGGCTACACCTTC CASSLVGGADGYTF
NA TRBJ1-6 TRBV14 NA TGTGCCAGCAGCTCTCGACAGAGCTCCTATAATTCACCCCTCCACTTT CASSSRQSSYNSPLHF
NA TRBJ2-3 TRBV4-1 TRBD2 TGCGCCAGCAGCCAAGATCCAGCGGGGGGCCGCACAGATACGCAGTATTTT CASSQDPAGGRTDTQYF
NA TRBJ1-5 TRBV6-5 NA TGTGCCAGCAGTTACTCAAGAGGGAGCTGGCCCCAGCATTTT CASSYSRGSWPQHF
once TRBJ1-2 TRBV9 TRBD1 TGTGCCAGCAGCGATGGGACAGCCCATGGCTACACCTTC CASSDGTAHGYTF
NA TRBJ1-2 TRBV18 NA TGTGCCAGCTCACCACCAGCCGGGAATGAAGGCTATGGCTACACCTTC CASSPPAGNEGYGYTF
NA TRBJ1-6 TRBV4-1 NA TGCGCCAGCAGCCCCGAGGTTAACAATTCACCCCTCCACTTT CASSPEVNNSPLHF
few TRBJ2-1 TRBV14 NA TGTGCCAGCAGACCTTTTCACACCCACAATGAGCAGTTCTTC CASRPFHTHNEQFF
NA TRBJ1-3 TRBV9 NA TGTGCCAGCAGCGAGGGGCAGTCCTCTGGAAACACCATATATTTT CASSEGQSSGNTIYF
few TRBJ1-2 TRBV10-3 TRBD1 TGTGCCATCAGTGAGAACACCGGGACAGTGTATGGCTACACCTTC CAISENTGTVYGYTF
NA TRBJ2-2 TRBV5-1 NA TGCGCCAGCAGCTTGGACCTAGGTAGCACCGGGGAGCTGTTTTTT CASSLDLGSTGELFF